Listed here is a single T cell receptor (beta chain). The record originates from a study of T cell responses to AZD1222 COVID-19 vaccine. The CDR3 has 12 residues. CDR1 and CDR2 from the germline V gene are SGDLS and YYNGEE. V lost 3 bases and J lost 6, with 10 bases in between. Here immunoSEQ multiplex PCR was the method, and the copy in TCRdb shows in-frame clones only, minus some. This table has 100,000 to 150,000 clones, approximately 92% appearing once. The rearrangement links TRBV9 to TRBJ2-7; D gene unclear. The source was peripheral blood, collected 28 days after the second AZD1222 dose. The origin of this receptor is an adult who received the AZD1222 COVID-19 vaccine. The CDR3 spells CASSGWPLEQYF. Written as DNA, the CDR3 is TGTGCCAGCAGCGGGTGGCCCCTCGAGCAGTACTTC.